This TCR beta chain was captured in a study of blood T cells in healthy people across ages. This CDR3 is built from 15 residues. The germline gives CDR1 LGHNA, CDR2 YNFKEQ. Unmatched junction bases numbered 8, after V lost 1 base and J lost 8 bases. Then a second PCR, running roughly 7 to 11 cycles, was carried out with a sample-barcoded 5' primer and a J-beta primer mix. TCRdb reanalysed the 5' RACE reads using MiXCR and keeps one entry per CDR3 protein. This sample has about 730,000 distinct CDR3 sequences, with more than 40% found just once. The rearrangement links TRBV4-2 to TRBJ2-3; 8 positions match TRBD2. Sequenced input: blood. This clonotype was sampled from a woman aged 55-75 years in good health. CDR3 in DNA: TGTGCCAGCAGCCAAGTTGCGGGGGGCATGGGTACGCAGTATTTT. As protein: CASSQVAGGMGTQYF.